This TCR beta chain comes out of a study of T cell responses to AZD1222 COVID-19 vaccine. General study results and limits: A rise in Spike-specific TCR breadth and depth followed two AZD1222 doses.

Sequencing was performed with immunoSEQ multiplex PCR; in TCRdb, only in-frame clones are kept and a portion is missing. The table includes around 25,000 clones, around 90% detected once. CDR3 length equals 16 residues. V lost 5 bases, J lost 3 bases, and 19 bases lay in between. Germline CDR1 reads SEHNR; CDR2 reads FQNEAQ (reference sequence). For this clone: The antigen is not known.

Sample: peripheral blood, taken 28 days after the second AZD1222 dose. The V and J genes are TRBV7-9 and TRBJ2-5; D is possibly TRBD1 or TRBD2 (5 bases each). This sequence originates from an adult who received the AZD1222 COVID-19 vaccine. CDR3 amino acids: CASSPWTPEGEETQYF. For the CDR3, the DNA is TGTGCCAGCAGCCCTTGGACTCCAGAAGGGGAAGAGACCCAGTACTTC.